This TCR beta chain was sequenced during a study of cytomegalovirus exposure and HLA in healthy donors. Findings and caveats of the study: Analyzed later, most CMV-associated TCR beta chains appeared HLA-restricted. V- and J-gene trimming of TCR beta was linked (in a later analysis) to a missense DCLRE1C variant.

The V end was cut by 0 bases, the J end by 2 bases, with 8 bases between. Germline CDR1 is MNHEY and CDR2 is SMNVEV (reference sequence). This CDR3 region has 14 residues. Notes on this clone: Its antigen is unknown.

Whereas donors were nominally healthy upon sampling, unrecorded immune exposures were probable. Researchers ran the PCR with 60 Vbeta and 13 Jbeta primers. TCRdb keeps only in-frame clones here, not all; method: immunoSEQ multiplex PCR. Seen here are 120,000 to 150,000 clones, roughly 86% observed once, and the top ten hold roughly 3.4%. The sample consisted of PBMCs. The TCR sequence derives from a man aged 18 to 35 in good health and CMV-seropositive. The chain carries TRBV27 and TRBJ2-7, with D possibly matching TRBD1 (7 bases). CDR3 sequence (DNA): TGTGCCAGCAGTTTATCCAGGGGGGCCTACGAGCAGTACTTC. Its protein is CASSLSRGAYEQYF.